This T cell receptor beta chain is from a study of T cells in Graves' hyperthyroidism and ophthalmopathy. Researchers took RNA transcripts and amplified the TCR beta CDR3 regions from them. HTBI primers drove first-round RT-PCR of the TCR CDR3. TCRdb called the multiplex PCR reads again in MiXCR, with one record for every CDR3 protein. In the table there are some 440,000 distinct CDR3 sequences, around 14% of which are singletons. V was trimmed by 2 bases and J by 4 bases, leaving 18 bases between them. Germline lookup yields CDR1 MNHEY and CDR2 SVGEGT. The length of the CDR3 is 16 residues. Many counts were recorded for this clonotype.

V and J are TRBV6-2 or TRBV6-3 and TRBJ2-7; maybe TRBD1 (7 bases). The sample taken for sequencing was blood. This clonotype originated in a woman aged 18-29 years with Graves' hyperthyroidism. CDR3 nucleotide sequence: TGTGCCAGCAGTTACCGGAGGGGGCAACGAGGATACGAGCAGTACTTC. It translates to CASSYRRGQRGYEQYF.